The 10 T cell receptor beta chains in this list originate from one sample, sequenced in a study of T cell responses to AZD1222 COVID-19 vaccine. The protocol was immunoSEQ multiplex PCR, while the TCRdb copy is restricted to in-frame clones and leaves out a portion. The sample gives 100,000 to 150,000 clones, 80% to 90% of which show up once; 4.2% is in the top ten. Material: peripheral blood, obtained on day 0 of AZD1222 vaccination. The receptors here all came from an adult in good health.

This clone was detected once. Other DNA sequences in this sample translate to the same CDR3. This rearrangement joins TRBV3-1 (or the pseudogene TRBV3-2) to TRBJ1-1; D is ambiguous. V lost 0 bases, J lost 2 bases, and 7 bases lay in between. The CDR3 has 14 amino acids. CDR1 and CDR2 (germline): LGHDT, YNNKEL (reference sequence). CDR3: CASSQDGGNTEAFF. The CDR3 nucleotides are TGTGCCAGCAGCCAAGATGGCGGTAACACTGAAGCTTTCTTT.

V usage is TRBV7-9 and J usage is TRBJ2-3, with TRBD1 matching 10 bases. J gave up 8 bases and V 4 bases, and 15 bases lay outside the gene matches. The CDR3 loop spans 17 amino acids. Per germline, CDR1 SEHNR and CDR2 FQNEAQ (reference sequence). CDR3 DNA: TGTGCCAGCAGCTCCTTGACGGGACAGGGGACTTTGGGTACGCAGTATTTT. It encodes CASSSLTGQGTLGTQYF.

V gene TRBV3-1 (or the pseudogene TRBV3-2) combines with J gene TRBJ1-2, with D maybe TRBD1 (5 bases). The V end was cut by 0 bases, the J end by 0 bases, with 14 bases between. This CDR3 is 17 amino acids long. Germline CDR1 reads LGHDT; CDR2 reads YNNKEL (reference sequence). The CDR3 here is CASSQDKTAEPNYGYTF. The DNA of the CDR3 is TGTGCCAGCAGCCAAGATAAGACAGCTGAACCTAACTATGGCTACACCTTC.

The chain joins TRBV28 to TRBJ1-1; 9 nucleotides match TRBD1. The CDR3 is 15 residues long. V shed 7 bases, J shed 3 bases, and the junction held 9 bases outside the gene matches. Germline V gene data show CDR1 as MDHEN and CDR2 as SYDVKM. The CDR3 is CASTGTGQGYTEAFF. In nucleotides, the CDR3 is TGTGCCAGCACAGGTACGGGACAGGGATACACTGAAGCTTTCTTT.

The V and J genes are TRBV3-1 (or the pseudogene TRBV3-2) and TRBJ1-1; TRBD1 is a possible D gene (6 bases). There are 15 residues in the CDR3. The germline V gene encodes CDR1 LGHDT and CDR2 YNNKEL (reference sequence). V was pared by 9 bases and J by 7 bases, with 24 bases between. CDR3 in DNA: TGTGCCAGGCCCCCATGTCAGGGGAGGGCCATTGAAGCTTTCTTT. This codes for CARPPCQGRAIEAFF.

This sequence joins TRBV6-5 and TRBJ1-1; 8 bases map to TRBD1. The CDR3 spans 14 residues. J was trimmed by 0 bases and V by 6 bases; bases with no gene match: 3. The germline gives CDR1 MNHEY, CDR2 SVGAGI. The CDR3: CASRMDRVNTEAFF. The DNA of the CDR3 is TGTGCCAGCAGAATGGACAGGGTGAACACTGAAGCTTTCTTT.

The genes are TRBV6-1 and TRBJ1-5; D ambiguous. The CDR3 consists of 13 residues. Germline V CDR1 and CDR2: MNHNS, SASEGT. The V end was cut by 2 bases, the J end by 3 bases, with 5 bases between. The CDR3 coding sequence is TGTGCCAGCAGTGAACGGTACAATCAGCCCCAGCATTTT. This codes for CASSERYNQPQHF.

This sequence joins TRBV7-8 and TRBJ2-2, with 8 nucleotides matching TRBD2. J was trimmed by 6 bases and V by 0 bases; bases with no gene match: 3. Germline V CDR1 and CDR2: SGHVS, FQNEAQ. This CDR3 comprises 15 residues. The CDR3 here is CASSLAAGGSGELFF. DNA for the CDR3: TGTGCCAGCAGCTTAGCGGCGGGGGGATCCGGGGAGCTGTTTTTT.

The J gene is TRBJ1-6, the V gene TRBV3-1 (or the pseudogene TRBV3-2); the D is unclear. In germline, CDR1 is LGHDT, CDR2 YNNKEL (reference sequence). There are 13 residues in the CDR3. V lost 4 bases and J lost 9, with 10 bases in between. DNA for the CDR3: TGTGCCAGCAGCCTTCCCCATGCTTCACCCCTCCACTTT. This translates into CASSLPHASPLHF.

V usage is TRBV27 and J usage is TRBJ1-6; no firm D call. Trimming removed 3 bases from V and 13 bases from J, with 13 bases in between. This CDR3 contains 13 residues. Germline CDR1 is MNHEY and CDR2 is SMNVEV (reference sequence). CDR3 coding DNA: TGTGCCAGCAGTTTCGAAGGGCTCCCGCCCCTCCACTTT. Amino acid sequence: CASSFEGLPPLHF.